This entry concerns a single T cell receptor beta chain. The V and J ends lost 5 bases and 4 bases respectively, with 3 bases between them. Germline V CDR1 and CDR2: MNHEY, SMNVEV (reference sequence). The CDR3 totals 11 residues. The study recruited people aged roughly 18 to 95 years across more than 20 US areas. Cohort placement rested on clinical history that participants reported themselves. The entry originates in a study of blood T cell repertoires in COVID-19. Study as a whole: In each case, the material was cDNA or gDNA derived from T cells, B-cell-depleted T cells, or PBMCs.

Here immunoSEQ multiplex PCR was the method, and the copy in TCRdb shows in-frame clones only, minus some. The sample carries approximately 250,000 clones, 70% to 90% recorded once. This clonotype was obtained from a young woman who had recovered from COVID-19. This sequence joins TRBV27 and TRBJ2-1; D remains unclear. The specimen was PBMCs or T cells enriched from blood (not recorded which). CDR3 loop: CASSVYNEQFF. CDR3 DNA: TGTGCCAGCAGTGTATACAATGAGCAGTTCTTC.